A single sample gave rise to the 11 T cell receptor beta chains below, sequenced in a study of T cell repertoires in cytomegalovirus infection. Their antigens remain unidentified. TCRdb independently ran MiXCR on the reads; one entry per CDR3 protein. The sample yields approximately 120,000 distinct CDR3 sequences, approximately 28% seen once. This material consisted of CD8+ T cells from cultured PBMCs, taken from culture after CMV antigen stimulation. The receptors stem from a human donor in good health (CMV status not recorded). Some clones in this sample may be carry-over from other donors' samples.

This rearrangement joins TRBV19 to TRBJ2-1; possible D gene TRBD1, 5 bases. This CDR3 has 16 amino acids. Trimming took off 5 bases at V and 0 bases at J, with 14 bases between the two ends. Germline CDR1 reads LNHDA; CDR2 reads SQIVND (reference sequence). The CDR3 region is CASSFLQVNSYNEQFF. The CDR3 bases are TGTGCCAGTAGTTTCCTACAGGTGAACTCCTACAATGAGCAGTTCTTC.

The chain combines TRBV19 with TRBJ2-1; D not certain. Trimming took off 9 bases at V and 0 bases at J, with 18 bases between the two ends. CDR1 and CDR2 from the germline V gene are LNHDA and SQIVND (reference sequence). The CDR3 sequence is 16 residues long. The CDR3 is CASGFLQLNSYNEQFF. CDR3 nucleotides: TGTGCCAGCGGTTTCTTACAACTAAACTCCTACAATGAGCAGTTCTTC. Based on the CDR3 plus reference TRBV19 and TRBJ2-1, the full variable domain is DGGITQSPKYLFRKEGQNVTLSCEQNLNHDAMYWYRQDPGQGLRLIYYSQIVNDFQKGDIAEGYSVSREKKESFPLTVTSAQKNPTAFYLCASGFLQLNSYNEQFFGPGTRLTVL.

Only a few counts were recorded for this clonotype. The chain has TRBV12-3 or TRBV12-4 and TRBJ1-1; D is perhaps TRBD1 (5 bases). CDR3 length equals 13 residues. Trimming left V 6 bases short and J 0 bases short, with 8 bases between. The chain's CDR3 is CASRQQVNTEAFF. CDR3 nucleotides: TGTGCCAGCAGGCAACAGGTGAACACTGAAGCTTTCTTT.

This clonotype has only a few counts. This chain links TRBV28 with TRBJ1-2; D gene ambiguous. Trimming took off 8 bases at V and 5 bases at J, with 27 bases between the two ends. This CDR3 is 17 amino acids long. Germline lookup yields CDR1 MDHEN and CDR2 SYDVKM. Written as DNA, the CDR3 is TGTGCCAGCCACGCCGAGGTAGACCCCTGCTTACTGTATGGCTACACCTTC. It encodes CASHAEVDPCLLYGYTF.

This sequence joins TRBV27 and TRBJ2-1; TRBD2 might be the D (6 bases). With 6 bases removed from V and 8 bases from J, the gap between germline ends came to 26 bases. This CDR3 region has 17 residues. CDR1 is MNHEY and CDR2 is SMNVEV in the germline V gene (reference sequence). The CDR3 coding sequence is TGTGCCAGCAGCCCCATAACCCGCGGGGAGGTCGTCTATGAGCAGTTCTTC. This encodes CASSPITRGEVVYEQFF.

This clonotype appeared a few times. The rearrangement links TRBV28 to TRBJ2-1; 12 bases agree with TRBD2. The CDR3 is 15 amino acids. Per germline, CDR1 MDHEN and CDR2 SYDVKM. V lost 7 bases, J lost 7 bases, and 8 bases stayed unmatched. CDR3 region: CASNGRTSGTNEQFF. CDR3 coding DNA: TGTGCCAGCAACGGGAGGACTAGCGGGACGAATGAGCAGTTCTTC.

The J gene is TRBJ1-4, the V gene TRBV7-9; D is ambiguous. V was trimmed by 3 bases and J by 10 bases, leaving 12 bases between them. CDR1 and CDR2 (germline): SEHNR, FQNEAQ (reference sequence). The CDR3 runs to 13 residues. This CDR3 reads CASSFLGEAKLFF. DNA of the CDR3: TGTGCCAGCAGCTTTTTAGGAGAGGCAAAACTGTTTTTT.

The rearrangement links TRBV11-2 to TRBJ2-7; D gene ambiguous. Trimming cost V 0 bases and J 3 bases, with 6 bases left between them. The CDR3 is made up of 13 amino acids. The germline V gene has CDR1 SGHAT and CDR2 FQNNGV. CDR3 nucleotide sequence: TGTGCCAGCAGCTTAGATTCAGGCTACGAGCAGTACTTC. Translating gives CASSLDSGYEQYF.

V is TRBV19 and J is TRBJ1-6; perhaps TRBD1 as D (5 bases). The length of the CDR3 is 16 residues. Germline CDR1 and CDR2: LNHDA and SQIVND (reference sequence). V was cut by 6 bases and J by 0 bases, with 12 bases left in between. CDR3 DNA sequence: TGTGCCAGTAGACAATACAGGAGCTCCTATAATTCACCCCTCCACTTT. Protein sequence: CASRQYRSSYNSPLHF.

V and J are TRBV20-1 and TRBJ1-1; no reliable D call. Trimming pared 1 base from V and 1 base from J, leaving 7 bases between. The CDR3 has 13 amino acids. CDR1 and CDR2 from the germline V gene are DFQATT and SNEGSKA (reference sequence). CDR3 amino acids: CSARGEGNTEAFF. Written as DNA, the CDR3 is TGCAGTGCTAGAGGGGAAGGGAACACTGAAGCTTTCTTT.

This clonotype showed up many times. The genes are TRBV7-2 and TRBJ1-3, with TRBD1 identical over 7 bases. This CDR3 is 15 amino acids long. The V segment lost 5 bases and the J segment 4 bases; nucleotides outside the gene matches: 8. CDR1 and CDR2 (germline): SGHTA, FQGNSA. CDR3 in DNA: TGTGCCAGCAGCCCAGGGGGGGTAGTAGGAAACACCATATATTTT. It codes for CASSPGGVVGNTIYF.